These 25 T cell receptor beta chains came from one sample sequenced in a study of blood T cell repertoires in COVID-19. The method was immunoSEQ multiplex PCR; TCRdb's version includes in-frame clones alone and lacks a portion of them. The sample carries a few hundred thousand clones, 80% recorded once. Sample: PBMCs or T cells enriched from blood (not recorded which). The receptors come from a woman aged 40 to 55 with acute COVID-19.

The V and J genes are TRBV1 and TRBJ2-1; TRBD2 reflects the table's D call only, with no check against the DNA. TRBV1 is listed as a pseudogene. This CDR3 is 14 amino acids long. The chain's CDR3 is CTSSQDSDYNEQFF. The CDR3 nucleotides are TGCACCAGCAGCCAAGATAGCGACTACAATGAGCAGTTCTTC.

The chain has TRBV29-1 and TRBJ1-5; 8 bases align to TRBD1. Germline CDR1 is SQVTM and CDR2 is ANQGSEA. Trimming took 5 bases from V and 1 from J; bases not matched to a gene: 4. This CDR3 spans 14 amino acids. CDR3 bases: TGCAGCGTTCGGGACAGGTCCAGCAATCAGCCCCAGCATTTT. As protein: CSVRDRSSNQPQHF.

CDR3: CASSQDPGYQETQYF. CDR3 in DNA: TGTGCCAGCAGCCAAGATCCGGGGTATCAAGAGACCCAGTACTTC. The gene calls are TRBV3-1 (or the pseudogene TRBV3-2) and TRBJ2-5; D is possibly TRBD2 (5 bases). With 0 bases removed from V and 2 bases from J, the gap between germline ends came to 10 bases. CDR1 and CDR2 (germline): LGHDT, YNNKEL (reference sequence). This CDR3 has 15 amino acids.

The V gene is TRBV27, the J gene TRBJ2-2, with 9 bases lining up with TRBD2. Germline V CDR1 and CDR2: MNHEY, SMNVEV (reference sequence). The CDR3 consists of 15 residues. V lost 3 bases to trimming and J lost 2 bases; unmatched junction nucleotides: 1. The chain's CDR3 is CASSFSGRNTGELFF. CDR3 sequence (DNA): TGTGCCAGCAGTTTTAGCGGGAGAAACACCGGGGAGCTGTTTTTT.

The V and J genes are TRBV19 and TRBJ2-5, with TRBD2 matching over 7 bases. Trimming cost V 4 bases and J 1 base; bases outside gene matches: 6. This CDR3 contains 15 residues. Germline CDR1 LNHDA, CDR2 SQIVND (reference sequence). Here the CDR3 reads CASSKWGGPQETQYF. The CDR3 nucleotides are TGTGCCAGTAGTAAGTGGGGGGGACCCCAAGAGACCCAGTACTTC.

This clone was detected only a few times. The rearrangement joins TRBV7-6 to TRBJ2-7; 8 positions agree with TRBD1. V lost 3 bases, J lost 1 base, and 8 bases stayed unmatched. The CDR3 sequence is 16 residues long. The germline gives CDR1 SGHVS, CDR2 FNYEAQ. This CDR3 reads CASSFLGTGVSYEQYF. The CDR3 DNA follows: TGTGCCAGCAGCTTCCTCGGGACAGGCGTTTCCTACGAGCAGTACTTC.

The genes are TRBV28 and TRBJ2-1; TRBD2 might be the D (6 bases). The CDR3 runs to 15 residues. The V and J ends lost 1 base and 9 bases respectively, with 16 bases between them. The germline V gene encodes CDR1 MDHEN and CDR2 SYDVKM. This CDR3 is CASSLLVAARGEQFF. In DNA, the CDR3 is TGTGCCAGCAGTTTATTGGTAGCGGCCCGCGGTGAGCAGTTCTTC.

The chain joins TRBV4-3 to TRBJ1-1, with 11 bases fitting TRBD1. Germline V gene data show CDR1 as LGHNA and CDR2 as YSLEER. The CDR3 runs 15 residues. V shed 3 bases, J shed 4 bases, and the junction held 4 bases outside the gene matches. The DNA of the CDR3 is TGCGCCAGCAGCCACCTAGGGACAGGGGGCACTGAAGCTTTCTTT. Protein: CASSHLGTGGTEAFF.

J is TRBJ2-1 and V is TRBV11-1, with 7 nucleotides matching TRBD2. V dropped 4 bases and J dropped 1; count of bases not matched to a gene: 7. Germline assignment: CDR1 SGHAT and CDR2 FQDESV (reference sequence). The CDR3 consists of 16 residues. CDR3 sequence reads: CASSSSGEVSYNEQFF. CDR3 in DNA: TGTGCCAGCAGCTCGAGCGGGGAGGTTTCCTACAATGAGCAGTTCTTC.

Here the CDR3 reads CASSALGQGEGQPQHF. The CDR3 DNA is TGTGCCAGCAGTGCTCTGGGACAGGGGGAAGGGCAGCCCCAGCATTTT. The genes are TRBV28 and TRBJ1-5; 11 positions agree with TRBD1. Germline V lookup: CDR1 MDHEN, CDR2 SYDVKM. The junction had 10 bases not matched to a gene; V was cut back by 5 bases and J by 7 bases. The CDR3 consists of 16 residues.

This clone was seen only once. The chain uses TRBV18 and TRBJ2-1; 10 nucleotides match TRBD2. This CDR3 has 16 amino acids. The germline gives CDR1 KGHSH, CDR2 LQKENI. The junction had 8 bases not matched to a gene; V was cut back by 4 bases and J by 5 bases. The CDR3 here is CASSLTGLAGDNEQFF. The CDR3 DNA reads TGTGCCAGCTCACTAACCGGGCTAGCGGGAGACAATGAGCAGTTCTTC.

CDR3 loop: CASSLGTENYGYTF. CDR3 in DNA: TGTGCCAGCAGCCTAGGGACAGAGAACTATGGCTACACCTTC. This sequence joins TRBV6-6 and TRBJ1-2; 7 bases agree with TRBD1. The CDR3 is made up of 14 amino acids. Per germline, CDR1 MNHNY and CDR2 SVGAGI (reference sequence). J lost 2 bases, V lost 6 bases, and 6 bases had no gene match.

The chain carries TRBV5-5 and TRBJ2-3, with 8 bases fitting TRBD2. V dropped 0 bases and J dropped 3; count of bases not matched to a gene: 6. The germline V gene encodes CDR1 SGHKS and CDR2 YYEKEE (reference sequence). The CDR3 consists of 16 residues. CDR3 region: CASSLVRAGGTDTQYF. The CDR3 nucleotides read TGTGCCAGCAGCTTGGTCAGGGCGGGAGGTACAGATACGCAGTATTTT.

V and J are TRBV18 and TRBJ1-4; TRBD1 aligns across 7 bases. The V gene end was trimmed by 3 bases and the J gene end by 4 bases; junction bases not matched to a gene: 8. Germline CDR1 and CDR2: KGHSH and LQKENI. CDR3 length equals 16 residues. In DNA form, the CDR3 reads TGTGCCAGCTCACCCAGACAGGGCGAGTTTAATGAAAAACTGTTTTTT. Amino acid sequence: CASSPRQGEFNEKLFF.

This clone was seen only a few times. The genes are TRBV3-1 (or the pseudogene TRBV3-2) and TRBJ2-1, with TRBD2 matching 14 bases. The CDR3 has 19 amino acids. V was pared by 4 bases and J by 0 bases, with 8 bases of the junction left unmatched. Per germline, CDR1 LGHDT and CDR2 YNNKEL (reference sequence). This CDR3 is CASSRGLAGGPSSYNEQFF. The DNA for the CDR3 is TGTGCCAGCAGCCGAGGACTAGCGGGAGGACCAAGCTCCTACAATGAGCAGTTCTTC.

The chain has TRBV5-8 and TRBJ2-3, with D perhaps TRBD1 (8 bases). Germline V gene sequence: CDR1 SGHTS, CDR2 YDEGEE. Trimming shortened V by 3 bases and J by 0 bases, and 14 bases separated the two germline ends. CDR3 length equals 16 residues. The DNA of the CDR3 is TGTGCCAGCAGCTCCGGACAGGGAGGGAGCACAGATACGCAGTATTTT. Translating gives CASSSGQGGSTDTQYF.

The V gene is TRBV24-1, the J gene TRBJ1-4; D is possibly TRBD1 (5 bases). Trimming pared 3 bases from V and 7 bases from J, leaving 8 bases between. The CDR3 is 13 amino acids. CDR1 is KGHDR, CDR2 SFDVKD, per germline. As DNA, the CDR3 is TGTGCCACCAGTGATCGCCAGGGTGAAAAACTGTTTTTT. Translated, it gives CATSDRQGEKLFF.

V is TRBV5-1 and J is TRBJ2-7; 12 bases agree with TRBD2. Germline CDR1 reads SGHRS; CDR2 reads YFSETQ. The CDR3 totals 18 residues. With 4 bases clipped from V and 5 bases from J, the junction kept 16 bases outside the gene matches. CDR3 loop: CASSPTSSGRALVHEQYF. The CDR3 DNA reads TGCGCCAGCAGCCCGACCTCTAGCGGGAGGGCCCTAGTCCACGAGCAGTACTTC.

This rearrangement joins TRBV24-1 to TRBJ1-5; D uncertain. CDR1 and CDR2 from the germline V gene are KGHDR and SFDVKD. V shed 2 bases and J shed 0 bases, with 10 bases lying between them. This CDR3 contains 16 residues. The CDR3 DNA is TGTGCCACCAGTGATTCTCGAGTTTCTAGCAATCAGCCCCAGCATTTT. It translates to CATSDSRVSSNQPQHF.

The gene calls are TRBV5-5 and TRBJ2-7, with 9 positions matching TRBD2. Germline lookup yields CDR1 SGHKS and CDR2 YYEKEE (reference sequence). CDR3 size: 15 residues. Losses at the gene ends were 4 bases for V and 0 bases for J; bases not matched to a gene: 5. CDR3 DNA: TGTGCCAGCAGCCCGCTAGCGGGGAACTCCTACGAGCAGTACTTC. It is translated as CASSPLAGNSYEQYF.

A few counts support this clone. V is TRBV10-3 and J is TRBJ1-1; weak D call: TRBD1 (6 bases). CDR3 length equals 16 residues. V lost 5 bases to trimming and J lost 1 base, with 17 bases between them. CDR1 ENHRY and CDR2 SYGVKD come from the germline V gene. CDR3 protein: CAISPSRGTKNTEAFF. In DNA, the CDR3 is TGTGCCATCAGTCCCTCGCGGGGGACAAAGAACACTGAAGCTTTCTTT.

The gene calls are TRBV2 and TRBJ2-7; possible D gene TRBD1, 6 bases. The CDR3 loop spans 15 amino acids. CDR1 and CDR2 from the germline V gene are SNHLY and FYNNEI. Trimming cost V 4 bases and J 6 bases, with 19 bases left between them. DNA for the CDR3: TGTGCCAGCAGTGTTGTGGACAGCCCTCACCTCGAGCAGTACTTC. Translation: CASSVVDSPHLEQYF. The full variable domain, in which reference TRBV2 and TRBJ2-7 provide the parts outside the CDR3, is EPEVTQTPSHQVTQMGQEVILRCVPISNHLYFYWYRQILGQKVEFLVSFYNNEISEKSEIFDDQFSVERPDGSNFTLKIRSTKLEDSAMYFCASSVVDSPHLEQYFGPGTRLTVT.

The gene calls are TRBV5-1 and TRBJ1-2; D unresolved. Trimming removed 7 bases at V and 0 bases at J, with 10 bases between. CDR1 is SGHRS, CDR2 YFSETQ, per germline. The CDR3 runs 13 residues. CDR3 DNA sequence: TGCGCCAGCTCAGGCGAAGCTAACTATGGCTACACCTTC. It encodes CASSGEANYGYTF.

The J gene is TRBJ1-1, the V gene TRBV18; 7 nucleotides agree with TRBD1. CDR3 length: 15 amino acids. Germline trimming cut 6 bases from V and 2 bases from J; bases unmatched to any gene: 9. CDR1 and CDR2 from the germline V gene are KGHSH and LQKENI. The CDR3 DNA reads TGTGCCAGCTCTACACGGACAGGAGGTAACACTGAAGCTTTCTTT. This codes for CASSTRTGGNTEAFF.

A note on this clone: The same CDR3 is also encoded by other DNA sequences in this sample. CDR3 DNA sequence: TGTGCCAGTAGTACTACCGCGAACACTGAAGCTTTCTTT. Its translation is CASSTTANTEAFF. The chain has TRBV19 and TRBJ1-1; D remains unclear. The CDR3 is made up of 13 amino acids. Germline V CDR1 and CDR2: LNHDA, SQIVND (reference sequence). Trimming removed 4 bases from V and 1 base from J, with 7 bases in between.